This is a list of T cell receptor beta chains from one sample in a study of liver allograft versus peripheral blood T cells. TCRdb redid the calling of the reads with MiXCR, one entry per CDR3 protein. The sample lists more than 2,000 distinct CDR3 sequences; 15% were seen once. The receptors were sampled from a human patient who had a liver transplant. The graft donor may account for some of the T cells. Both conserved end residues are trimmed from each CDR3.

cdr3_length j_call v_call cdr3_aa
11 TRBJ1-2 TRBV7-2 ASSLGFRYGYT
11 TRBJ1-1 TRBV18 ATSGGQHTEAF
13 TRBJ1-5 TRBV3-1 ASSLGQGTNQPQH
12 TRBJ1-3 TRBV6-1 ASSYRDRGNTIY
12 TRBJ2-7 TRBV7-2 ASSPRGTAYEQY
12 TRBJ2-1 TRBV10-3 AISGTGGILEQF
13 TRBJ1-1 TRBV20-1 SAPHSGVMNTEAF
13 TRBJ2-4 TRBV5-6 ASRRDRDDKNIQY
13 TRBJ1-2 TRBV20-1 SARASGQLKYGYT
9 TRBJ1-2 TRBV7-9 ASSSYYGYT
14 TRBJ1-3 TRBV2 ASSETRSVSGNTIY
12 TRBJ1-1 TRBV2 ASRWTGGNTEAF
12 TRBJ2-3 TRBV19 ASSRAALSDTQY
11 TRBJ1-1 TRBV18 ASSGHAASEAF
13 TRBJ1-2 TRBV27 ASSFETGGIYGYT
11 TRBJ1-3 TRBV7-2 ASSPPSGNTIY
15 TRBJ2-1 TRBV14 ASSHRTWRGDYNEQF
15 TRBJ1-6 TRBV11-2 ASSFGPDSPYNSPLH
12 TRBJ2-7 TRBV11-2 ASTPRSGSYEQY
11 TRBJ1-1 TRBV5-5 ASSSLGGSEAF
12 TRBJ2-7 TRBV3-1 ASSQDGTAYEQY
10 TRBJ1-5 TRBV10-3 AISDRNQPQH
11 TRBJ1-2 TRBV19 ASSEDRNYGYT
11 TRBJ1-6 TRBV6-1 ASSGQPNSPLH
11 TRBJ1-1 TRBV20-1 SARREVDTEAF
12 TRBJ1-1 TRBV4-3 ASSQDPGRTEAF
11 TRBJ1-2 TRBV5-6 ASSLAGVGFYT
10 TRBJ1-2 TRBV20-1 SAGHPGRGYT
15 TRBJ2-2 TRBV5-4 ASNTFTGALNTGELF
13 TRBJ1-5 TRBV20-1 SAQVGFSRNQPQH